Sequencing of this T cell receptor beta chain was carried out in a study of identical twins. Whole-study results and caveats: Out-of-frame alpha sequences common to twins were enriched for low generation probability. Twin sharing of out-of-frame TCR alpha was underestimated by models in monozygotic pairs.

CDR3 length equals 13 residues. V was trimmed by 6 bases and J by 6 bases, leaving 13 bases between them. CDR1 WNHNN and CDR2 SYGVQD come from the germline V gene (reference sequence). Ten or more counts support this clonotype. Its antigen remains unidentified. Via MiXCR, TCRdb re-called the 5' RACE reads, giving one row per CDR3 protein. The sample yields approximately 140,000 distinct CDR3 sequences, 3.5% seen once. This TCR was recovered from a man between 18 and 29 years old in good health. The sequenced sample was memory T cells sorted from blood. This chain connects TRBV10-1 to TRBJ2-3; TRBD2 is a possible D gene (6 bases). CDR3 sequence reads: CASSGGRLDTQYF. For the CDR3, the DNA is TGCGCCAGCAGCGGGGGACGGCTCGATACGCAGTATTTT.